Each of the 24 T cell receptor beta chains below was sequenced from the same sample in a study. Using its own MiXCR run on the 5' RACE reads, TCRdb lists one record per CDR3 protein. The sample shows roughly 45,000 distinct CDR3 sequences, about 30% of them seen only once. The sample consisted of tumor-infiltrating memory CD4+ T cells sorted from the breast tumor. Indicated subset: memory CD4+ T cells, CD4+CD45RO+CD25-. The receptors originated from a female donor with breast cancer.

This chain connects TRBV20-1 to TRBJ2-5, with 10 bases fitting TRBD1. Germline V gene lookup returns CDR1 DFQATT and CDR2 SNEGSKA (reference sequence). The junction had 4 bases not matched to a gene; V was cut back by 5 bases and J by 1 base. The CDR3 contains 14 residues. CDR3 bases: TGCAGTGCTCGACAGGGGGCGGCCCAAGAGACCCAGTACTTC. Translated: CSARQGAAQETQYF.

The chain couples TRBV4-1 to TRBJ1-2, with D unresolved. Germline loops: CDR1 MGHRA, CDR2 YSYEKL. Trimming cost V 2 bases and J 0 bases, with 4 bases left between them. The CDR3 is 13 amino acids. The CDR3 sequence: CASSQRSNYGYTF. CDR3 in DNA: TGCGCCAGCAGCCAAAGGTCTAACTATGGCTACACCTTC.

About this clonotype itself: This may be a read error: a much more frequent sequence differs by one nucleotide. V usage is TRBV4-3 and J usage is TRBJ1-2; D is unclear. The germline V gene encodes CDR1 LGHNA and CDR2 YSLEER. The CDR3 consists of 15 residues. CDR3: CAGSQDLGTIYGYTF. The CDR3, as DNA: TGCGCCGGCAGCCAAGATCTGGGCACTATCTATGGCTACACCTTC.

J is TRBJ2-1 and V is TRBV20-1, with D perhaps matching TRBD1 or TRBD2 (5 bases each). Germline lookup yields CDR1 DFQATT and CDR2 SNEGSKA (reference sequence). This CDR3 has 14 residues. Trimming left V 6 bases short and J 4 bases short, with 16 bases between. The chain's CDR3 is CSAPVVRGYNEQFF. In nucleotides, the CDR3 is TGCAGTGCACCTGTGGTGAGGGGTTACAATGAGCAGTTCTTC.

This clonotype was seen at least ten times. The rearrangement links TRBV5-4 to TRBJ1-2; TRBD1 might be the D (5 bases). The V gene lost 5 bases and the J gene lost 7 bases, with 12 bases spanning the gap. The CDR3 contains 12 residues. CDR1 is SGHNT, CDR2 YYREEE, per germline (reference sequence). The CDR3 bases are TGTGCCAGCAGATACGACAGTCTTGGCTACACCTTC. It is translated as CASRYDSLGYTF.

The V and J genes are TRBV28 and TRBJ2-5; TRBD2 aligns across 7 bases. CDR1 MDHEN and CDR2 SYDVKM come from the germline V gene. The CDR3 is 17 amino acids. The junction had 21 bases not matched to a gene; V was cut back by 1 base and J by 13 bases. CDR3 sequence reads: CASSLSSPSVAGDGLYF. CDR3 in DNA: TGTGCCAGCAGTTTATCTAGCCCCTCCGTAGCGGGCGATGGACTGTACTTC.

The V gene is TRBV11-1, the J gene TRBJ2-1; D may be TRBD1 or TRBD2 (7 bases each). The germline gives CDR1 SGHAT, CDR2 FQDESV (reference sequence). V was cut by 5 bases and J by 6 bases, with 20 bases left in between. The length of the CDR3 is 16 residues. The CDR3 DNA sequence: TGTGCCAGCAGCGATCACAGGGGAGGGGGCAGCAATGAGCAGTTCTTC. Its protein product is CASSDHRGGGSNEQFF.

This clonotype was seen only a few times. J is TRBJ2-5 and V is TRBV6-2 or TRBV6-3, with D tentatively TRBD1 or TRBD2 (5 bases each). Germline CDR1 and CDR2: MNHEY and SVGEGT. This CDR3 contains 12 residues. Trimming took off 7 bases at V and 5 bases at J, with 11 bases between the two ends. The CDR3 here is CASTTGGETQYF. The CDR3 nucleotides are TGTGCCAGCACAACAGGCGGGGAGACCCAGTACTTC.

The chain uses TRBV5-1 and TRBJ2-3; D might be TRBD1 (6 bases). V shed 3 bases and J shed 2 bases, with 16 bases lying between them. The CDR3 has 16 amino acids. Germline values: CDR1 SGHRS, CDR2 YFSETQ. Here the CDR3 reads CASSSRDTHFTDTQYF. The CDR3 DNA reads TGCGCCAGCAGCTCTCGGGACACTCATTTCACAGATACGCAGTATTTT.

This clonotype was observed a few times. The CDR3 sequence is CASSAGPYEQYF. CDR3 in DNA: TGTGCCAGCAGCGCCGGACCCTACGAGCAGTACTTC. V and J are TRBV6-5 and TRBJ2-7; no clear D. The CDR3 contains 12 residues. Germline V gene sequence: CDR1 MNHEY, CDR2 SVGAGI. Trimming took 6 bases from V and 2 from J, leaving 8 bases between them.

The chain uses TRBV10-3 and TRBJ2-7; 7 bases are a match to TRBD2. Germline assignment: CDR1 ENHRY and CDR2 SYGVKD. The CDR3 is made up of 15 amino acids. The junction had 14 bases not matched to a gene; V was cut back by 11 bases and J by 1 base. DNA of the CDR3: TGTGCCGTCGCAATGCTTAGCGGGCGGTCCTACGAGCAGTACTTC. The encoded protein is CAVAMLSGRSYEQYF.

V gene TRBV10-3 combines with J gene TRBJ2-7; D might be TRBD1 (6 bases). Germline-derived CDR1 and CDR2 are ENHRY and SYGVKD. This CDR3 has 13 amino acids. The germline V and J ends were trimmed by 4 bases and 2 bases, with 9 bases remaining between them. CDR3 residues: CAISGGQAYEQYF. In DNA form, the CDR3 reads TGTGCCATCAGTGGGGGACAAGCCTACGAGCAGTACTTC.

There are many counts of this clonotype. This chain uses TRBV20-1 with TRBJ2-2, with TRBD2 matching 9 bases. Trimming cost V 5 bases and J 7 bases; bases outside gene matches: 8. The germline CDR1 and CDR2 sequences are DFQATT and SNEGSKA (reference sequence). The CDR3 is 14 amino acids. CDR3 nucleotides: TGCAGTGCTGGGACTAGCCCCCACGGCGGGGAGCTGTTTTTT. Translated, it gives CSAGTSPHGGELFF.

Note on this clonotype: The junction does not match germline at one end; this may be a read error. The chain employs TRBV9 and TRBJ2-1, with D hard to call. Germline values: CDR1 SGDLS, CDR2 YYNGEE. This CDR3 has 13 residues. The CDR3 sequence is CVSSVPGYNEQLF. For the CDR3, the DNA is TGTGTCAGCAGCGTCCCCGGCTACAATGAGCAGTTATTC.

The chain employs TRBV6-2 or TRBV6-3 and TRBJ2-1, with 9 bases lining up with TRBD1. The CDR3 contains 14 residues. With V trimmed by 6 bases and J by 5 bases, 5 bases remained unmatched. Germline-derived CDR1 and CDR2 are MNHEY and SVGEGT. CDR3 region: CASRDRGTHNEQFF. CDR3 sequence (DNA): TGTGCCAGCAGAGACAGGGGGACGCACAATGAGCAGTTCTTC.

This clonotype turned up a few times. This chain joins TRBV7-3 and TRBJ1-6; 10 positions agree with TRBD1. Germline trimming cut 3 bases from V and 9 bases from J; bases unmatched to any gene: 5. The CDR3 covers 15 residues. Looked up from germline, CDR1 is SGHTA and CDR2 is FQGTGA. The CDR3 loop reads CASSLGQGRSSPLHF. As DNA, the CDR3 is TGTGCCAGCAGCTTGGGACAGGGGAGAAGTTCACCCCTCCACTTT.

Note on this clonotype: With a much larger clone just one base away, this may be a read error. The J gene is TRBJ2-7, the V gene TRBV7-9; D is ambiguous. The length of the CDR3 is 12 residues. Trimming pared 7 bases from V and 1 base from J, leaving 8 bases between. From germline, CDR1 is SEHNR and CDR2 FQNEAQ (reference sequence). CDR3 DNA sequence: TGTGCCAGCATTAGGGTTTCCTACGAGCAGTACTTC. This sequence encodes CASIRVSYEQYF.

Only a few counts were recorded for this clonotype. The CDR3 DNA reads as TGTGCCAGCAGCGTCGGGGACAATAAAGAGACCCAGTACTTC. Its translation is CASSVGDNKETQYF. The chain uses TRBV9 and TRBJ2-5; tentative D call: TRBD1 (6 bases). Germline lookup yields CDR1 SGDLS and CDR2 YYNGEE. The CDR3 covers 14 residues. V was pared by 2 bases and J by 3 bases, with 11 bases between. Using reference TRBV9 and TRBJ2-5 for the parts outside the CDR3, the full variable domain is DSGVTQTPKHLITATGQRVTLRCSPRSGDLSVYWYQQSLDQGLQFLIQYYNGEERAKGNILERFSAQQFPDLHSELNLSSLELGDSALYFCASSVGDNKETQYFGPGTRLLVL.

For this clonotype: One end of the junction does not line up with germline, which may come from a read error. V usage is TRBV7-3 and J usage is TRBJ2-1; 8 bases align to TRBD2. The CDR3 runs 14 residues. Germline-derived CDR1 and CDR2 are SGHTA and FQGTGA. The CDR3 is CASGFSGGPNEQFF. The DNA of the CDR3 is TGTGCCAGCGGCTTTTCGGGAGGGCCGAATGAGCAGTTCTTC.

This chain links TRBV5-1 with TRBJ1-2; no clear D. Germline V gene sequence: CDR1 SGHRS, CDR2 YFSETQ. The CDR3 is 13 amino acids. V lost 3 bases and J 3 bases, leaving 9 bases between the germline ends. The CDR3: CASSYGRDYGYTF. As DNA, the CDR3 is TGCGCCAGCAGCTATGGGAGAGACTATGGCTACACCTTC.

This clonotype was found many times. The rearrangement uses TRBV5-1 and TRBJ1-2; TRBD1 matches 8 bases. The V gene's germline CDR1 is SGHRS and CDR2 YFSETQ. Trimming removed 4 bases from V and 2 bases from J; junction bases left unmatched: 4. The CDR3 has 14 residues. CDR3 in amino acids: CASSPGDRNYGYTF. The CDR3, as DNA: TGCGCCAGCAGCCCCGGGGACAGGAACTATGGCTACACCTTC.

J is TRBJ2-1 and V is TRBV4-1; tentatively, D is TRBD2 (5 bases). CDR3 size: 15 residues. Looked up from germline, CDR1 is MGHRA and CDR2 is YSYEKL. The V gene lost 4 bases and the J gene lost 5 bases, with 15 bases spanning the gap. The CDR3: CASSPIFRENNEQFF. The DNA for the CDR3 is TGCGCCAGCAGCCCAATATTTAGGGAGAACAATGAGCAGTTCTTC.

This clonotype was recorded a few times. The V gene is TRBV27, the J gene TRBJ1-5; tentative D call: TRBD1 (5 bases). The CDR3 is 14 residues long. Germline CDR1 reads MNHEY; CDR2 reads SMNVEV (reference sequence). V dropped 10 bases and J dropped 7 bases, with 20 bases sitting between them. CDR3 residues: CAIGPGGGSQPQHF. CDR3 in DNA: TGTGCCATCGGCCCGGGGGGAGGGAGCCAGCCCCAGCATTTT.

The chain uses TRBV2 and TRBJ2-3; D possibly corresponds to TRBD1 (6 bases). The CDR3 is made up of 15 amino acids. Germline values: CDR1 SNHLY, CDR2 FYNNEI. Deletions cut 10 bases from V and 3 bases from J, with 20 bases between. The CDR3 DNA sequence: TGTGCCATGCCATGGGGCAGGGGAGTGACAGATACGCAGTATTTT. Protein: CAMPWGRGVTDTQYF.